This TCR beta chain appears in the sequencing data of a study of blood T cell repertoires in COVID-19 (dated by TCRdb to 2019 to 2021). Turning to the overall study: Recovered participants in ImmuneRACE Cohort 3 were defined as having two consecutive negative NP/OP PCR tests, clearance from a healthcare professional, or resolution of symptoms. Samples covering the acute and convalescent phases of COVID-19 were provided by collaborators in the United States, Italy and Spain. The prospective study material was composed of cDNA or gDNA derived from T cells, B-cell-depleted T cells, or PBMCs. The dataset comprised deeply sampled blood TCRbeta repertoires from subjects exposed to, actively infected with, or recovered from COVID-19. The repertoires were released in a freely available public database intended as a resource for research on the immune response to SARS-CoV-2. Samples were obtained from the ongoing ImmuneRACE study (first 160 participants) and from over 1,000 subjects provided by 6 global collaborators. A de-identified subject ID, COVID-19 status, age in years and sex were almost always included in the sample metadata. Where available, HLA class I and class II types were taken from metadata supplied by the sample provider and were not determined by assay-based typing.

The immunoSEQ Assay, a bias-controlled multiplex PCR, was used to amplify TCRbeta CDR3 regions from genomic DNA. As for the original processing: The number of nucleated cells in each sample was estimated from the amplification of reference gene primers within the assay. To quantify the absolute abundance of each unique TCRbeta CDR3 rearrangement, sequence reads were collapsed and filtered. For each sample, productive Simpson clonality was calculated as the square root of Simpson's diversity index over productive rearrangements. The clones in this table, taken by TCRdb from immuneACCESS, are in-frame only. Not every clone is retained; where verified, under half of the shortfall comes from an unresolved V gene, and the cause of the rest is unknown. V, J and clone size were drawn from that table, and D and trimming were deduced from the DNA. The sample table lists about 140,000 clones, over 75% of them with a count of one. The top ten constitute 3.9% of the sample.

In the prospective study, participants were 18 to 89 years old, resided in fewer than 25 geographic areas of the United States, and were enrolled through a virtual design. Cohort assignment in the prospective study relied on participant-reported clinical history from a screening survey and a study questionnaire. In the prospective study, mobile phlebotomists collected whole blood, serum and a nasopharyngeal or oropharyngeal swab from each participant. Prospective study participants could optionally give additional blood draws and questionnaires over a roughly 2-month period. Before DNA extraction, prospective study blood samples were shipped either frozen or at room temperature. As concerns this clone: There is no known antigen for this receptor. An end of the junction does not agree with germline; a read error may underlie this.

The full study reports these points: How much clinical and demographic metadata was included differed by source and by participant, and the metadata was provided uncurated.

Reading from cysteine to phenylalanine, the CDR3 counts 13 amino acids. CDR3 DNA only is kept here, 39 bases in frame from base 1. The CDR1 and CDR2 encoded by the germline V gene are SGHRS and YFSETQ. The receptor was derived from a man aged 50-59 years in a cohort exposed to, infected with or recovered from COVID-19 (not recorded which). Sequencing was performed on PBMCs or T cells enriched from blood (not recorded which). The rearranged segments are TRBV5-1 and TRBJ2-5; TRBD1 could be the D gene, as 5 bases match. The CDR3 has the sequence CASSLVGQEAQYF. The nucleotides are TGCGCCAGCAGCTTGGTGGGGCAAGAGGCCCAGTACTTC.